There are a few counts of the clone carrying this T cell receptor (beta chain). No antigen is known for it. This specimen belongs to a study of CD8+CD57+ T cells in acquired aplastic anemia. As for the study in general: Average DNA yield from sorted CD4+ and CD8+ cells was around 3.2 ug.

General study points: Between patients and controls, CD8+ Simpson's diversity did not vary significantly.

Sequencing was done on patients that had shown CD8+CD57+ cell expansion by flow cytometry. All participating patients were living with severe acquired aplastic anemia. By the time of blood sampling, patients had still received no therapy. TCR beta VDJ and CDR3 profiling used genomic DNA as template. TCRdb processed the reads anew with MiXCR; each CDR3 protein has one entry. The data contain approximately 300,000 distinct CDR3 sequences, around three fifths of them singletons. This TCR derives from a human donor with aplastic anemia. The sequenced material came from sorted CD4+, CD8+, or CD8+CD57+ T cells (not recorded which) from PBMCs.

Written as DNA, the CDR3 is TGTGCCAGCAGCTTAAACAGGGTGTTAGGAGAGACCCAGTACTTC. Encoded protein: CASSLNRVLGETQYF. This rearrangement joins TRBV7-2 to TRBJ2-5; possibly TRBD1 for D (6 bases). Trimming left V 2 bases short and J 4 bases short, with 14 bases between. This CDR3 has 15 residues. The germline CDR1 and CDR2 sequences are SGHTA and FQGNSA.